One sample yielded the 17 T cell receptor beta chains listed below, sequenced in a study of blood T cell repertoires in COVID-19. Assay used: immunoSEQ multiplex PCR; TCRdb lists only in-frame clones, some missing. The sample holds about 250,000 clones, 80% to 90% seen once. Sequencing was carried out using peripheral blood. The receptors come from a woman in her 40s who had recovered from COVID-19.

The chain employs TRBV5-1 and TRBJ2-5; D may be TRBD1 (6 bases). Trimming stripped 4 bases from V and 4 bases from J, with 17 bases between. The V gene's germline CDR1 is SGHRS and CDR2 YFSETQ. This CDR3 spans 15 amino acids. The CDR3 sequence: CASSPVGTGRETQYF. The DNA for the CDR3 is TGCGCCAGCAGCCCGGTGGGTACAGGGAGAGAGACCCAGTACTTC.

The DNA of the CDR3 is TGTGCCAGCAGACTTACAGGGTTCCACGAGCAGTACGTC. It encodes CASRLTGFHEQYV. The gene calls are TRBV6-5 and TRBJ2-7, with D maybe TRBD1 (6 bases). Trimming stripped 6 bases from V and 5 bases from J, with 14 bases between. This CDR3 is 13 amino acids long. Germline CDR1 and CDR2: MNHEY and SVGAGI.

This chain joins TRBV7-7 and TRBJ2-7, with 8 bases fitting TRBD1. The CDR3 runs 17 residues. The germline CDR1 and CDR2 sequences are SSHAT and FNYEAQ (reference sequence). Losses at the gene ends were 1 base for V and 2 bases for J; bases not matched to a gene: 10. The CDR3 bases are TGTGCCAGCAGCTTAGTTAGAGAGGGACAGGTTACCTACGAGCAGTACGTC. Translating it yields CASSLVREGQVTYEQYV.

The CDR3 protein is CASSPGGGNQPQHF. CDR3 DNA: TGTGCCAGCAGCCCCGGGGGGGGCAATCAGCCCCAGCATTTT. The chain is built from TRBV28 and TRBJ1-5; D may be TRBD1 (5 bases). V gave up 6 bases and J gave up 2 bases, with 11 bases separating them. From germline, CDR1 is MDHEN and CDR2 SYDVKM. The CDR3 length is 14 residues. Supplemented by reference TRBV28 and TRBJ1-5, the full variable domain reads DVKVTQSSRYLVKRTGEKVFLECVQDMDHENMFWYRQDPGLGLRLIYFSYDVKMKEKGDIPEGYSVSREKKERFSLILESASTNQTSMYLCASSPGGGNQPQHFGDGTRLSIL.

This chain connects TRBV30 to TRBJ2-2; 10 bases map to TRBD1. The ends lost 6 bases at V and 6 bases at J; junction bases unmatched: 7. The CDR3 consists of 14 residues. Germline loops: CDR1 GTSNPN, CDR2 SVGIG (reference sequence). DNA of the CDR3: TGTGCCTGTACCGGGACAGGGGCCGCCGGGGAGCTGTTTTTT. Translation gives CACTGTGAAGELFF.

The chain uses TRBV28 and TRBJ2-2, with 7 bases fitting TRBD1. The CDR3 totals 14 residues. The germline CDR1 and CDR2 sequences are MDHEN and SYDVKM. Germline trimming cut 6 bases from V and 3 bases from J; bases unmatched to any gene: 4. The CDR3 reads CASRSTGDTGELFF. DNA for the CDR3: TGTGCCAGCAGATCTACAGGGGACACCGGGGAGCTGTTTTTT.

This clone was counted a single time. V and J are TRBV28 and TRBJ1-1; perhaps TRBD1 as D (6 bases). This CDR3 contains 15 residues. Germline V gives CDR1 MDHEN, CDR2 SYDVKM. V lost 2 bases, J lost 4 bases, and 14 bases lay in between. The CDR3: CASSLGGGGGTEAFF. The CDR3, as DNA: TGTGCCAGCAGTTTAGGGGGCGGTGGGGGCACTGAAGCTTTCTTT.

The rearrangement links TRBV12-5 to TRBJ2-4; tentatively, D is TRBD2 (5 bases). Deletions cut 0 bases from V and 3 bases from J, with 9 bases between. The CDR3 length is 15 residues. Germline values: CDR1 LGHNT, CDR2 FRNRAP. The CDR3 DNA reads TGTGCTAGTGGTTTGGTCCCCGGGGTCAAAAACATTCAGTACTTC. It is translated as CASGLVPGVKNIQYF.

This clone appeared once. V gene TRBV10-3 combines with J gene TRBJ1-1, with 7 bases fitting TRBD1. Germline V gives CDR1 ENHRY, CDR2 SYGVKD. J was trimmed by 1 base and V by 6 bases; bases with no gene match: 5. The CDR3 runs to 14 residues. CDR3 amino acids: CAISNTGANTEAFF. The CDR3, as DNA: TGTGCCATCAGCAACACAGGGGCGAACACTGAAGCTTTCTTT.

The chain couples TRBV4-2 to TRBJ2-1; 9 nucleotides agree with TRBD2. Germline CDR1 LGHNA, CDR2 YNFKEQ. The trim removed 3 bases at V and 7 bases at J, leaving 4 bases unmatched. The CDR3 has 14 residues. CDR3 amino acids: CASSQQAGGNEQFF. In DNA, the CDR3 is TGTGCCAGCAGCCAGCAAGCGGGGGGTAATGAGCAGTTCTTC.

V usage is TRBV29-1 and J usage is TRBJ2-1; 13 bases fit TRBD2. Germline loops: CDR1 SQVTM, CDR2 ANQGSEA. CDR3 length: 14 residues. V shed 5 bases and J 4 bases; nucleotides not matched to a gene: 2. The CDR3 sequence: CSVWTSGRYNEQFF. The CDR3 DNA reads as TGCAGCGTTTGGACTAGCGGGAGATACAATGAGCAGTTCTTC.

This clone was counted between two and nine times. The rearrangement uses TRBV5-4 and TRBJ2-1; D is perhaps TRBD2 (6 bases). The CDR3 spans 15 residues. Per germline, CDR1 SGHNT and CDR2 YYREEE (reference sequence). V lost 2 bases, J lost 12 bases, and 21 bases lay in between. CDR3 amino acids: CASSFRAGLDVGQFF. DNA for the CDR3: TGTGCCAGCAGCTTTCGGGCGGGGTTGGATGTAGGGCAGTTCTTC.

The chain is built from TRBV2 and TRBJ2-2; no firm D call. Trimming removed 4 bases from V and 2 bases from J, with 5 bases in between. This CDR3 has 13 residues. Germline V gene data show CDR1 as SNHLY and CDR2 as FYNNEI. The CDR3 protein is CASSVLNTGELFF. The CDR3 nucleotides read TGTGCCAGCAGTGTTCTTAACACCGGGGAGCTGTTTTTT. The full variable domain, its missing parts supplied by reference TRBV2 and TRBJ2-2, is EPEVTQTPSHQVTQMGQEVILRCVPISNHLYFYWYRQILGQKVEFLVSFYNNEISEKSEIFDDQFSVERPDGSNFTLKIRSTKLEDSAMYFCASSVLNTGELFFGEGSRLTVL.

The rearrangement joins TRBV12-3 or TRBV12-4 to TRBJ1-1; D remains ambiguous. Trimming pared 6 bases from V and 1 base from J, leaving 9 bases between. The CDR3 length is 13 residues. CDR3 region: CASSLAWNTEAFF. The CDR3 DNA reads as TGTGCCAGCAGCCTAGCATGGAACACTGAAGCTTTCTTT.

The genes are TRBV18 and TRBJ1-2; a weak D match, TRBD1 (5 bases). The length of the CDR3 is 14 residues. Germline V gene lookup returns CDR1 KGHSH and CDR2 LQKENI. V was trimmed by 6 bases and J by 3 bases, leaving 14 bases between them. Here the CDR3 DNA reads TGTGCCAGCTCCCTTGGGGGAGGCGACTATGGCTACACCTTC. Amino acids: CASSLGGGDYGYTF.

This CDR3 is CASSELYSGTAGRNEQFF. The CDR3 region has the DNA TGTGCCAGCAGTGAACTTTATAGCGGGACAGCTGGCCGCAATGAGCAGTTCTTC. The chain joins TRBV6-1 to TRBJ2-1, with a tentative D call TRBD2 (8 bases). Trimming removed 2 bases from V and 6 bases from J, with 23 bases in between. The CDR3 is 18 amino acids. Per the germline V gene, CDR1 is MNHNS and CDR2 is SASEGT.

The chain carries TRBV4-3 and TRBJ2-2; 7 bases are a match to TRBD2. The V segment lost 0 bases and the J segment 3 bases; nucleotides outside the gene matches: 4. Germline V gene sequence: CDR1 LGHNA, CDR2 YSLEER. The CDR3 is 16 amino acids. CDR3 protein: CASSQEEAGDTGELFF. CDR3 sequence (DNA): TGCGCCAGCAGCCAAGAGGAGGCGGGGGACACCGGGGAGCTGTTTTTT.